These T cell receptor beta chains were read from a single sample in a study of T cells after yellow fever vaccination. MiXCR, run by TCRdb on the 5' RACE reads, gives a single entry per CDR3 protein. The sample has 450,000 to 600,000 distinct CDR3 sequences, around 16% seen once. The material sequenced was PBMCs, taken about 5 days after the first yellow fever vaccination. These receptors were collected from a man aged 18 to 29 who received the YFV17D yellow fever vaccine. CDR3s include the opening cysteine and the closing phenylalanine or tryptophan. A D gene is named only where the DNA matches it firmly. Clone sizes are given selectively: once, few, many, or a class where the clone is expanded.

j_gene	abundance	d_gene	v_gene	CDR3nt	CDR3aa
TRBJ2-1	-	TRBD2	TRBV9	TGTGCCAGCAGCGTAGGTTGGAGCGGGGGGTCTAGAGTCAATGAGCAGTTCTTC	CASSVGWSGGSRVNEQFF
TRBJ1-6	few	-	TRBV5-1	TGCGCCAGCAGCGTGGGGCCAAGACAGAAAGGTAGTAATTCACCCCTCCACTTT	CASSVGPRQKGSNSPLHF
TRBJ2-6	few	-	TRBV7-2	TGTGCCAGCGCCGATATGGGGTCTGGGGCCAACGTCCTGACTTTC	CASADMGSGANVLTF
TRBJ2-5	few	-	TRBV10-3	TGTGCCATCAGTGAGCCCGGACAGCAAGAGACCCAGTACTTC	CAISEPGQQETQYF
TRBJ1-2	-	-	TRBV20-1	TGCAGTGCATATTATCAGGGTTTCGGCTACACCTTC	CSAYYQGFGYTF
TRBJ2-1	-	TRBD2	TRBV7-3	TGTGCCAGCAGTATGGGAGGGGCGGGGCAGTACAATGAGCAGTTCTTC	CASSMGGAGQYNEQFF
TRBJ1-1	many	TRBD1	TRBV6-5	TGTGCCAGTCACAGGGGAAAGAACACTGAAGCTTTCTTT	CASHRGKNTEAFF
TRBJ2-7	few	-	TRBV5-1	TGCGCCAGCAGCAAGGACGGTGTGGATTACGAGCAGTACTTC	CASSKDGVDYEQYF
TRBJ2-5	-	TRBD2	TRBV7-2	TGTGCCAGCAGCTGGCGACTAGCGGGGGCTAAAGAGACCCAGTACTTC	CASSWRLAGAKETQYF
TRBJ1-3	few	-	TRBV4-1	TGCGCCAGCAGCCAGGCGGAAGGGAGCTCTGGAAACACCATATATTTT	CASSQAEGSSGNTIYF
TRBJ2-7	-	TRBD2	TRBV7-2	TGTGCCAGCAGCTTCCTGGGGGGAGCGGGGGGGCGCTACGAGCAGTACTTC	CASSFLGGAGGRYEQYF
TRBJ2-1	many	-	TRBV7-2	TGTGCCAGCAGCCAAAGGGGGGGAAGATACAATGAGCAGTTCTTC	CASSQRGGRYNEQFF
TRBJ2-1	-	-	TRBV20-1	TGCAGTGCTCCGGCCCTCGGCGGGATTAGGAGCAATGAGCAGTTCTTC	CSAPALGGIRSNEQFF
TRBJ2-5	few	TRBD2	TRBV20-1	TGCAGTGGCACACTGGCTAGCGGGGAACAAGAGACCCAGTACTTC	CSGTLASGEQETQYF
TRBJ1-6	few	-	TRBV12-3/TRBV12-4	TGTGCCAGCAGTCCAAGGCCCGGCCTGGGTTCACCCCTCCACTTT	CASSPRPGLGSPLHF
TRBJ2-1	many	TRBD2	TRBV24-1	TGTGCCACCAGTGATTTCGGGGGGGCAGGCTACAATGAGCAGTTCTTC	CATSDFGGAGYNEQFF
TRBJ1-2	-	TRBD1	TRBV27	TGTGCCAGCAGTTACAGGGGGAATTTGTTGTATGGCTACACCTTC	CASSYRGNLLYGYTF
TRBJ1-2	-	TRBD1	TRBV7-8	TGTGCCAGCAGCCTCGACCTTTCCGACAGGGCCTATGGCTACACCTTC	CASSLDLSDRAYGYTF
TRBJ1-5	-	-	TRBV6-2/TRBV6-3	TGTGCCAGCAGTGATACAGGCTATAGCAATCAGCCCCAGCATTTT	CASSDTGYSNQPQHF
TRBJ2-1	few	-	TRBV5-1	TGCGCCAGCAGCTTGGAATCAGGGGGGTCCTACAATGAGCAGTTCTTC	CASSLESGGSYNEQFF
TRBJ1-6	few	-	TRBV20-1	TGCAGTGCTAGACAACAGCGGAGCTCCTATAATTCACCCCTCCACTTT	CSARQQRSSYNSPLHF
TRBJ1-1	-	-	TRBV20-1	TGCAGTGCTAGAAAAAGGGGGGGGAACACTGAAGCTTTCTTT	CSARKRGGNTEAFF
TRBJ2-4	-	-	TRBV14	TGTGCCAGCAGCCAAGGGAGCGGTGAACTAGCCAAAAACATTCAGTACTTC	CASSQGSGELAKNIQYF
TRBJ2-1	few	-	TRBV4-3	TGCGCCAGCAGCCAAGAGCCCCACGGGGCAGGGTATGACAATGAGCAGTTCTTC	CASSQEPHGAGYDNEQFF
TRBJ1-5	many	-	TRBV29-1	TGCAGCGTTGTAGTTGGTGTACAGTCCAATCAGCCCCAGCATTTT	CSVVVGVQSNQPQHF
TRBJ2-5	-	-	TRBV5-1	TGCGCCAGCAGCTCCTTCGGGGAAGAGACCCAGTACTTC	CASSSFGEETQYF
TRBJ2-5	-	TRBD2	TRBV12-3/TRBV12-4	TGTGCCAGCAGTTCTAGCGGGGAAGAGACCCAGTACTTC	CASSSSGEETQYF
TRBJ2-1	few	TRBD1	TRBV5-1	TGCGCCAGCAGCAACGGACAGGACTTTGATTTCAATGAGCAGTTCTTC	CASSNGQDFDFNEQFF
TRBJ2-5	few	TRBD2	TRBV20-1	TGCAGTGCTAGAGGTAGCGGGGGGCCGCGGGAGACCCAGTACTTC	CSARGSGGPRETQYF